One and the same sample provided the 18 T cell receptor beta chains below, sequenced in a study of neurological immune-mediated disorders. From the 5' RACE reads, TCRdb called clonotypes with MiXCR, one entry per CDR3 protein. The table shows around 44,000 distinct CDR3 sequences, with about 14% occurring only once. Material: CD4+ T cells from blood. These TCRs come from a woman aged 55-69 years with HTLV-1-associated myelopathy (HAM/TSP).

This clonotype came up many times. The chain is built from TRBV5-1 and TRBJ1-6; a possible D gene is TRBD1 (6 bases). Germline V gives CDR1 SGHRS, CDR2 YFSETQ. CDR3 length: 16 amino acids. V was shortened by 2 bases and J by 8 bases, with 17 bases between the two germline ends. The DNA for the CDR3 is TGCGCCAGCAGCTTTGTGGGGAACAGGGAGGATTCACCCCTCCACTTT. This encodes CASSFVGNREDSPLHF.

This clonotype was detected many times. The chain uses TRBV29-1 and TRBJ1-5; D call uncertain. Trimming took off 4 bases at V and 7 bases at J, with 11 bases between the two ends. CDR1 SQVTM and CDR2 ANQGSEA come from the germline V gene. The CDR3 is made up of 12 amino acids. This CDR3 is CSVGHAGQPQHF. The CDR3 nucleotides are TGCAGCGTTGGACACGCGGGACAGCCCCAGCATTTT.

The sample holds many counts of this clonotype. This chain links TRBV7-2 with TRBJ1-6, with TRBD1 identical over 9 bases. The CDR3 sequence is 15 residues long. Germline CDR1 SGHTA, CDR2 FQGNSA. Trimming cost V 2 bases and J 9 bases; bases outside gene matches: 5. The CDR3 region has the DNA TGTGCCAGCAGCTTAAAACTGACAGGGGGTTCACCCCTCCACTTT. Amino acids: CASSLKLTGGSPLHF.

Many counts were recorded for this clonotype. CDR3 loop: CASSFNRDTEAFF. Here the CDR3 DNA reads TGTGCCAGCAGTTTCAACAGGGACACTGAAGCTTTCTTT. V is TRBV6-5 and J is TRBJ1-1; D is perhaps TRBD1 (6 bases). V lost 4 bases to trimming and J lost 3 bases, with 9 bases between them. The germline gives CDR1 MNHEY, CDR2 SVGAGI. This CDR3 spans 13 amino acids.

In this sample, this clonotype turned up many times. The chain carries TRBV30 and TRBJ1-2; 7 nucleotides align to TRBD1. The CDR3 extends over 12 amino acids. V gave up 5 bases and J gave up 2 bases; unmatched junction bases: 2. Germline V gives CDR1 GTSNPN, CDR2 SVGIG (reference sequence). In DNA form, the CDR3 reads TGTGCCTGGGGACAGGCGAACTATGGCTACACCTTC. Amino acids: CAWGQANYGYTF.

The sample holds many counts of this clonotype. In nucleotides, the CDR3 is TGCGCCAGCAGCTTGGCCGGAGGGGGGTCAACTAATGAAAAACTGTTTTTT. Protein product: CASSLAGGGSTNEKLFF. V gene TRBV5-1 combines with J gene TRBJ1-4; tentatively, D is TRBD1 (6 bases). V shed 0 bases and J shed 0 bases, with 12 bases lying between them. The CDR3 covers 17 residues. The germline CDR1 and CDR2 sequences are SGHRS and YFSETQ.

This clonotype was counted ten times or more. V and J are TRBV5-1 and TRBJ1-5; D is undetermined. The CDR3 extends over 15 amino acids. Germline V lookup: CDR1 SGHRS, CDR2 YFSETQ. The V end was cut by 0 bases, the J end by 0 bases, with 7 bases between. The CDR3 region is CASSLGESSNQPQHF. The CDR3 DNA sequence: TGCGCCAGCAGCTTGGGGGAATCTAGCAATCAGCCCCAGCATTTT.

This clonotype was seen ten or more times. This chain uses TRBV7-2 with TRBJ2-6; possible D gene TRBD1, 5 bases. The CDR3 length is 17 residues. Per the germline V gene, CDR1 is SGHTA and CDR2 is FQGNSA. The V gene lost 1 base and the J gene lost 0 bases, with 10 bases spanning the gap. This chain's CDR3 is CASSLGRQISGANVLTF. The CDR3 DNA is TGTGCCAGCAGCTTAGGCAGACAGATCTCTGGGGCCAACGTCCTGACTTTC.

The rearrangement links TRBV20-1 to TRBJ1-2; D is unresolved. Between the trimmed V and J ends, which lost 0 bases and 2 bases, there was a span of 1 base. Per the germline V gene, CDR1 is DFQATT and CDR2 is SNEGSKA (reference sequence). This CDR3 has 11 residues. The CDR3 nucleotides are TGCAGTGCTAGAGAGAACTATGGCTACACCTTC. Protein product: CSARENYGYTF.

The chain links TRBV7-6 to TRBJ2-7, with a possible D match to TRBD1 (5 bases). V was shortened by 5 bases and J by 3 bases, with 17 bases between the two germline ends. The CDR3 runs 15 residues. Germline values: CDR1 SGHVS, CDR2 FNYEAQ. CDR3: CASSLNGGAYYEQYF. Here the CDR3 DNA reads TGTGCCAGCAGCCTAAATGGTGGGGCTTACTACGAGCAGTACTTC.

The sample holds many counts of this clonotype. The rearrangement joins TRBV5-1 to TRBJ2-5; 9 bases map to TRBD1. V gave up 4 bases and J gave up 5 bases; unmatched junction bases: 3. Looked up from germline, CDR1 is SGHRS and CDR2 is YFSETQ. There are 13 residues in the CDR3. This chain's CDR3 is CASSIQGAETQYF. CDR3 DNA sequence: TGCGCCAGCAGCATACAGGGGGCGGAGACCCAGTACTTC. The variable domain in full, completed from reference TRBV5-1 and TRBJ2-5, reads KAGVTQTPRYLIKTRGQQVTLSCSPISGHRSVSWYQQTPGQGLQFLFEYFSETQRNKGNFPGRFSGRQFSNSRSEMNVSTLELGDSALYLCASSIQGAETQYFGPGTRLLVL.

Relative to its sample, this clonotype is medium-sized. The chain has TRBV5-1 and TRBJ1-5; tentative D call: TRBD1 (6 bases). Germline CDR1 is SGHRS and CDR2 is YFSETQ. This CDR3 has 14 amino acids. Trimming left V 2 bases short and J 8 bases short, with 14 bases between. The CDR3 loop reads CASSLTGSGEPQHF. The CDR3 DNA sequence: TGCGCCAGCAGCTTAACAGGGAGCGGGGAGCCCCAGCATTTT.

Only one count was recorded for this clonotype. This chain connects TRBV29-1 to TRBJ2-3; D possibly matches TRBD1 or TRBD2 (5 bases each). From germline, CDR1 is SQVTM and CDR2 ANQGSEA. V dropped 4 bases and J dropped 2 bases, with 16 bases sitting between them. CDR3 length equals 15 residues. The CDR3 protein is CSVATLGRSTDTQYF. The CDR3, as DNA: TGCAGCGTTGCTACCCTGGGACGTTCCACAGATACGCAGTATTTT.

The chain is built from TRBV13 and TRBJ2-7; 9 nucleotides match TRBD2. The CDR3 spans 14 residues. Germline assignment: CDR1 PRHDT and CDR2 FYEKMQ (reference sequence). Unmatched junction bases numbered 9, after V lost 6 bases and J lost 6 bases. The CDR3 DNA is TGTGCCAGCAGGTCAGCGGGGGGCACCTCCGAGCAGTACTTC. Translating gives CASRSAGGTSEQYF.

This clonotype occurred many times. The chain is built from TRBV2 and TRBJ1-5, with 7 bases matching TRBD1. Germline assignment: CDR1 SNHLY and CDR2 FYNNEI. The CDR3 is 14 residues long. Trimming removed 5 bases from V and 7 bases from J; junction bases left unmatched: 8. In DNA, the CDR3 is TGTGCCAGCAGTTACAGGGGAAGGGGACAGCCCCAGCATTTT. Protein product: CASSYRGRGQPQHF. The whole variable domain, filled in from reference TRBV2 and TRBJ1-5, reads EPEVTQTPSHQVTQMGQEVILRCVPISNHLYFYWYRQILGQKVEFLVSFYNNEISEKSEIFDDQFSVERPDGSNFTLKIRSTKLEDSAMYFCASSYRGRGQPQHFGDGTRLSIL.

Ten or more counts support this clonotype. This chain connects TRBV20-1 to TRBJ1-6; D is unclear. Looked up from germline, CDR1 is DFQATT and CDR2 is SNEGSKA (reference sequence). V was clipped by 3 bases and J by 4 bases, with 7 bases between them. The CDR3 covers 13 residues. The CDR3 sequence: CSASKDYNSPLHF. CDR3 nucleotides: TGCAGTGCTAGCAAGGATTATAATTCACCCCTCCACTTT.

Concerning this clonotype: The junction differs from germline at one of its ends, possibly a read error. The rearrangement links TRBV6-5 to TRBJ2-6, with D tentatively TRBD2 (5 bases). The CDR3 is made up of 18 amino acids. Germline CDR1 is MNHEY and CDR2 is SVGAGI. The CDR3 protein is CTSSYGEKAVSGANVLTF. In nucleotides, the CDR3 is TGTACCAGCAGTTACGGGGAGAAAGCCGTCTCTGGGGCCAACGTCCTGACTTTC.

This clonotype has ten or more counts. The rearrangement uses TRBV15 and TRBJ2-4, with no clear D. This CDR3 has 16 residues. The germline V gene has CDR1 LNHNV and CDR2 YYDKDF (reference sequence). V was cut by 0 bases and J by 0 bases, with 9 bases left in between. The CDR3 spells CATSREGSIAKNIQYF. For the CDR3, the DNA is TGTGCCACCAGCAGAGAGGGATCTATAGCCAAAAACATTCAGTACTTC.